This is a list of T cell receptor beta chains from one sample in a study of blood T cell repertoires in COVID-19. Method: immunoSEQ multiplex PCR; TCRdb's copy keeps in-frame clones and lacks some. The sample has about 480,000 clones, about 88% seen once. Sequences were obtained from peripheral blood. The receptors here all came from a man younger than 35 with COVID-19, enrolled during active disease. CDR3s include the opening cysteine and the closing phenylalanine or tryptophan. Fields, in order: V gene, D gene, clone size, J gene, CDR3 DNA, CDR3 protein. D genes are given only for firm matches. The size of a clone is reported for some rows only, either as once, few or many, or as a class for expanded clones.

TRBV10-3	.	.	TRBJ2-1	TGTGCCATCAGCCCTAGAACAGGGTCGGACTACAATGAGCAGTTCTTC	CAISPRTGSDYNEQFF
TRBV29-1	.	.	TRBJ1-2	TGCAGCGTTGAACCGCAGGGAGGATCCTATGGCTACACCTTC	CSVEPQGGSYGYTF
TRBV24-1	TRBD2	.	TRBJ2-3	TGTGCCACCAGTGCCTCGACTAGCGGGGGATTGTCAGATACGCAGTATTTT	CATSASTSGGLSDTQYF
TRBV30	.	.	TRBJ1-5	TGTGCCTGGACCCCAGGTCAGGTCAATCAGCCCCAGCATTTT	CAWTPGQVNQPQHF
TRBV3-1/TRBV3-2	TRBD2	.	TRBJ2-3	TGTGCCAGCTCATCCACCGGGACTAGGGGGGATACGCAGTATTTT	CASSSTGTRGDTQYF
TRBV6-6	TRBD2	.	TRBJ2-3	TGTGCCAGCAGATCCCGGGGGAGGGGAGCAGATACGCAGTATTTT	CASRSRGRGADTQYF
TRBV5-1	.	.	TRBJ1-1	TGCGCCAGCAGCTTATATTCCGGGACATTCGAAGCTTTCTTT	CASSLYSGTFEAFF
TRBV5-1	.	.	TRBJ2-5	TGCGCCAGCAGCACAACTCCGGGATCCAAATGGGGAGAGACCCAGTACTTC	CASSTTPGSKWGETQYF
TRBV7-9	.	.	TRBJ1-2	TGTGCCAGCAGTCCCATCCCGGGCACGGAGGGCTATGGCTACACCTTC	CASSPIPGTEGYGYTF
TRBV27	.	.	TRBJ2-2	TGTGCCAGCAGACAGGGAAGAGCGTGGAACACCGGGGAGCTGTTTTTT	CASRQGRAWNTGELFF
TRBV5-1	TRBD1	.	TRBJ2-1	TGCGCCAGCAGCTTGGGACAGGGGTCGCGGGCCCGAGGGGATGAGCAGTTCTTC	CASSLGQGSRARGDEQFF
TRBV6-5	.	.	TRBJ1-1	TGTGCCACTTCAAGGGGTGCCGGGGGGAACACTGAAGCTTTCTTT	CATSRGAGGNTEAFF
TRBV9	TRBD1	.	TRBJ1-5	TGTGCCAGCAGCGCAAGAGGGGGCGATAGCAATCAGCCCCAGCATTTT	CASSARGGDSNQPQHF
TRBV25-1	TRBD1	.	TRBJ2-7	TGTGCCAGCAGTGGCCACGGACAGGGGTACGAGCAGTACTTC	CASSGHGQGYEQYF
TRBV5-1	TRBD2	.	TRBJ2-7	TGCGCCAGCAGCTCAGCGGGAGGGACCTACGAGCAGTACTTC	CASSSAGGTYEQYF
TRBV3-1/TRBV3-2	.	once	TRBJ1-4	TGTGCCAGCAGCCAACAGGGGAGTGGTGAAAAACTGTTTTTT	CASSQQGSGEKLFF
TRBV6-1	TRBD2	.	TRBJ2-7	TGTGCCAGCAGTCAAGCTCGAGGACTAGCGGGAAAAGGCGAGCAGTACTTC	CASSQARGLAGKGEQYF
TRBV7-9	TRBD1	.	TRBJ2-1	TGTGCCAGCAGCCATCACCAGGACAGGGGTGAGCAGTTCTTC	CASSHHQDRGEQFF
TRBV9	.	.	TRBJ1-2	TGTGCCAGCAGCGCCGGTATCGGACCTCGGGGTACTTATGGCTACACCTTC	CASSAGIGPRGTYGYTF
TRBV2	TRBD1	.	TRBJ1-2	TGTGCCAGCAGTGGTGCGGGACAGGCGAACCCCTATGGCTACACCTTC	CASSGAGQANPYGYTF
TRBV2	TRBD2	.	TRBJ2-1	TGTGCCAGCAGTGCAATACTAGCGGGGGGATATGAGCAGTTCTTC	CASSAILAGGYEQFF
TRBV6-5	.	.	TRBJ2-1	TGTGCCAGCAGTTACGGCAGGGTAGGCAATGAGCAGTTCTTC	CASSYGRVGNEQFF
TRBV4-1	.	.	TRBJ2-2	TGCGCCAGCAGCCAGGGACTGATCACCGGGGAGCTGTTTTTT	CASSQGLITGELFF
TRBV10-3	.	.	TRBJ1-2	TGTGCCATCAGTGAGAGCCAGGGCAGTTTTGGCTACACCTTC	CAISESQGSFGYTF
TRBV24-1	.	.	TRBJ2-3	TGTGCCACCAGTGACCACGACAAAGATACGCAGTATTTT	CATSDHDKDTQYF
TRBV15	.	.	TRBJ2-6	TGTGCCACCAGCAGAGGTCACTCTGGGGCCAACGTCCTGACTTTC	CATSRGHSGANVLTF